One T cell receptor beta chain is described in this entry. Antigen unknown. V lost 7 bases, J lost 0 bases, and 10 bases stayed unmatched. CDR3 length: 16 amino acids. Germline CDR1 reads SGHRS; CDR2 reads YFSETQ. The entry originates in a study of naive and memory T cell subsets. Notes on the study in general: Possibly reflecting memory cells re-expressing CD45RA, a few larger clonotypes occurred in naive repertoires, especially CD8.

The beta constant-region primer was an equimolar mix of two oligonucleotides covering TRBC1 and TRBC2. Nested alpha and beta constant-region primers with the SP2 primer drove four PCR rounds on ligated cDNA. Ligation attached a single-stranded oligonucleotide with a 12-nucleotide UMI and the SP2 primer to the cDNA 3' end. TCRdb reprocessed the UMI-ligation and nested PCR reads with MiXCR, giving one entry per CDR3 protein. In the table there are around 140,000 distinct CDR3 sequences, about 20% of which are singletons. The chain couples TRBV5-1 to TRBJ2-1, with 7 bases fitting TRBD2. The sequenced material came from naive CD4+ T cells from blood. This receptor was obtained from a human donor in good health. The CDR3 DNA reads as TGCGCCAGCCAGCTCACGGGCGGGGGCTCCTACAATGAGCAGTTCTTC. Its translation is CASQLTGGGSYNEQFF.